Listed here is a single T cell receptor beta chain. Its matching antigen is unknown. The sample originates from a study of CD8+ T cells in alopecia areata. Study-wide context: Treated patients took oral tofacitinib at 5 to 10 mg twice daily.

This CDR3 has 16 amino acids. CDR1 and CDR2 from the germline V gene are MRHNA and SNTAGT. Trimming left V 0 bases short and J 5 bases short, with 14 bases between. Sequencing relied on a cDNA template that was reverse transcribed from extracted RNA. Here immunoSEQ multiplex PCR was the method, and the copy in TCRdb shows in-frame clones only, minus some. The sample yields hundreds of thousands of clones, under 70% seen once. Those with alopecia areata gave lesional scalp punch biopsies and peripheral blood. Study results and caveats: An increase in clonality over normal scalp was evident in lesional scalp, especially alopecia totalis/universalis.

The specimen was CD4+ T cells sorted from blood, collected at week 0. The chain employs TRBV6-4 and TRBJ2-1; D possibly corresponds to TRBD2 (7 bases). The clonotype was recovered from a human donor with alopecia areata. The CDR3: CASSDSARGHHNEQFF. The CDR3 bases are TGTGCCAGCAGTGACTCGGCGCGGGGGCACCACAATGAGCAGTTCTTC.